One and the same sample provided the 20 T cell receptor beta chains below, sequenced in a study of OX40 agonist ivuxolimab in advanced cancers. The data were produced by immunoSEQ multiplex PCR, yet TCRdb's version contains in-frame clones alone and is incomplete. The repertoire holds about 53,000 clones, with around 82% as singletons. Here the sequenced sample was CD4+ or CD8+ T cells sorted from blood, taken in a trial of the OX40 agonist ivuxolimab. The receptors originated from an adult with an advanced solid tumor such as melanoma, head and neck, liver or kidney cancer.

This rearrangement joins TRBV19 to TRBJ2-7, with D tentatively TRBD1 (5 bases). The V and J ends lost 1 base and 6 bases respectively, with 13 bases between them. Germline assignment: CDR1 LNHDA and CDR2 SQIVND (reference sequence). The CDR3 sequence is 14 residues long. DNA for the CDR3: TGTGCCAGTAGTATAGGGGGCTTACGAGGCGAGCAGTACTTC. Amino acid sequence: CASSIGGLRGEQYF.

This rearrangement joins TRBV7-2 to TRBJ1-1, with a tentative D call TRBD1 (5 bases). The CDR3 extends over 15 amino acids. The germline V gene encodes CDR1 SGHTA and CDR2 FQGNSA. The V gene lost 1 base and the J gene lost 0 bases, with 9 bases spanning the gap. In DNA form, the CDR3 reads TGTGCCAGCAGCTTAGGGGGGGGTGTGAACACTGAAGCTTTCTTT. Translation: CASSLGGGVNTEAFF.

V and J are TRBV30 and TRBJ1-2; D remains ambiguous. The germline CDR1 and CDR2 sequences are GTSNPN and SVGIG (reference sequence). The CDR3 runs 11 residues. V lost 3 bases, J lost 1 base, and 3 bases lay in between. CDR3 DNA: TGTGCCTGGAGCGGTAACTATGGCTACACCTTC. It specifies CAWSGNYGYTF.

The chain links TRBV11-3 to TRBJ2-7; D gene uncertain. Germline V CDR1 and CDR2: SGHNT, YENEEA. This CDR3 is 12 amino acids long. The ends were cut back, 2 bases at V and 3 bases at J, with 5 bases in the middle. CDR3 region: CASSLTRYEQYF. CDR3 coding DNA: TGTGCCAGCAGCTTAACGCGCTACGAGCAGTACTTC.

V usage is TRBV19 and J usage is TRBJ2-2, with 7 bases that match TRBD1. CDR3 length: 16 residues. CDR1 LNHDA and CDR2 SQIVND come from the germline V gene (reference sequence). The V gene end was trimmed by 5 bases and the J gene end by 5 bases; junction bases not matched to a gene: 11. CDR3 DNA sequence: TGTGCCAGTAGTCGGGACAGCGGACGTGGGACCGGGGAGCTGTTTTTT. As protein: CASSRDSGRGTGELFF.

V and J are TRBV6-5 and TRBJ2-2; 10 bases match TRBD1. CDR3 length: 16 residues. The junction had 6 bases not matched to a gene; V was cut back by 4 bases and J by 4 bases. Germline V gives CDR1 MNHEY, CDR2 SVGAGI. CDR3 nucleotide sequence: TGTGCCAGCAGTTCTGGACAGGGGGGGGCCACCGGGGAGCTGTTTTTT. It codes for CASSSGQGGATGELFF.

V is TRBV7-9 and J is TRBJ1-3; possibly TRBD1 for D (6 bases). CDR1 SEHNR and CDR2 FQNEAQ come from the germline V gene (reference sequence). Trimming stripped 1 base from V and 2 bases from J, with 12 bases between. The CDR3 has 16 residues. This CDR3 reads CASSLGGAPPGNTIYF. The CDR3 DNA reads as TGTGCCAGCAGCTTAGGGGGGGCTCCCCCTGGAAACACCATATATTTT.

The V and J genes are TRBV15 and TRBJ1-1; TRBD1 agrees at 7 bases. With V trimmed by 3 bases and J by 4 bases, 5 bases remained unmatched. Looked up from germline, CDR1 is LNHNV and CDR2 is YYDKDF (reference sequence). The CDR3 totals 14 residues. CDR3 region: CATSSNRGRTEAFF. The CDR3 DNA reads as TGTGCCACCAGCAGTAACAGGGGTCGCACTGAAGCTTTCTTT.

The chain carries TRBV7-9 and TRBJ2-3; 12 bases match TRBD2. J lost 1 base, V lost 4 bases, and 3 bases had no gene match. The germline V gene has CDR1 SEHNR and CDR2 FQNEAQ (reference sequence). CDR3 length: 16 residues. CDR3 sequence: CASSYRTSGGTDTQYF. The CDR3 DNA follows: TGTGCCAGCAGCTACCGGACTAGCGGGGGCACAGATACGCAGTATTTT.

V usage is TRBV11-2 and J usage is TRBJ2-5, with TRBD1 matching over 8 bases. The CDR3 has 14 residues. Looked up from germline, CDR1 is SGHAT and CDR2 is FQNNGV. The trim removed 6 bases at V and 7 bases at J, leaving 10 bases unmatched. This chain's CDR3 is CASRPGTGIWTQYF. CDR3 coding DNA: TGTGCCAGCAGACCCGGGACAGGAATTTGGACCCAGTACTTC. The whole variable domain, remainder taken from reference TRBV11-2 and TRBJ2-5, is EAGVAQSPRYKIIEKRQSVAFWCNPISGHATLYWYQQILGQGPKLLIQFQNNGVVDDSQLPKDRFSAERLKGVDSTLKIQPAKLEDSAVYLCASRPGTGIWTQYFGPGTRLLVL.

The V call is TRBV5-8, the J call TRBJ1-6; TRBD1 matches at 9 bases. Losses at the gene ends were 7 bases for V and 10 bases for J; bases not matched to a gene: 15. The germline V gene has CDR1 SGHTS and CDR2 YDEGEE. The CDR3 spans 16 residues. The CDR3 DNA sequence: TGTGCCAGCCGTTTGACCGGGACAGGGTTTAACTCACCCCTCCACTTT. It specifies CASRLTGTGFNSPLHF.

The chain links TRBV4-3 to TRBJ2-5; 14 positions match TRBD2. Per the germline V gene, CDR1 is LGHNA and CDR2 is YSLEER. The CDR3 consists of 17 residues. V shed 2 bases, J shed 5 bases, and the junction held 7 bases outside the gene matches. The CDR3: CASSQSGTSGRGETQYF. CDR3 DNA sequence: TGCGCCAGCAGCCAAAGTGGGACTAGCGGGAGAGGGGAGACCCAGTACTTC.

This rearrangement joins TRBV19 to TRBJ2-5; 7 bases map to TRBD1. The J segment lost 4 bases and the V segment lost 6 bases, leaving 5 bases of the junction unmatched. The germline gives CDR1 LNHDA, CDR2 SQIVND (reference sequence). CDR3 size: 13 residues. In nucleotides, the CDR3 is TGTGCCAGTAGCTTACAGGGGCCAGAGACCCAGTACTTC. It yields the protein CASSLQGPETQYF.

This clone appeared once. The chain combines TRBV2 with TRBJ2-7; 7 bases map to TRBD2. V shed 7 bases and J 3 bases; nucleotides not matched to a gene: 6. Per the germline V gene, CDR1 is SNHLY and CDR2 is FYNNEI. The CDR3 sequence is 13 residues long. CDR3 residues: CASTRLADYEQYF. The CDR3 DNA reads as TGTGCCAGCACTCGACTAGCAGACTACGAGCAGTACTTC.

The chain uses TRBV19 and TRBJ2-4; tentatively, D is TRBD1 (6 bases). The V end was cut by 3 bases, the J end by 0 bases, with 18 bases between. This CDR3 is built from 18 residues. Germline assignment: CDR1 LNHDA and CDR2 SQIVND (reference sequence). CDR3 sequence (DNA): TGTGCCAGTAGTATTCAAACCAGGGGCCCAGCAGCCAAAAACATTCAGTACTTC. Translating gives CASSIQTRGPAAKNIQYF.

The DNA for the CDR3 is TGCGCCAGCAGCCAAGCAGGGTACGGCTACGAGCAGTACTTC. This encodes CASSQAGYGYEQYF. The chain couples TRBV4-3 to TRBJ2-7; TRBD1 might be the D (5 bases). Germline CDR1 reads LGHNA; CDR2 reads YSLEER. The V end lost 1 base, the J end lost 3 bases, and 10 bases lay between the germline ends. The CDR3 is 14 residues long.

The chain combines TRBV6-6 with TRBJ2-1; 10 nucleotides align to TRBD2. The CDR3 extends over 13 amino acids. The V segment lost 9 bases and the J segment 8 bases; nucleotides outside the gene matches: 7. From germline, CDR1 is MNHNY and CDR2 SVGAGI (reference sequence). CDR3: CASPSGRDHEQFF. The CDR3 coding sequence is TGTGCCAGTCCTAGCGGGAGAGACCATGAGCAGTTCTTC.

The rearrangement joins TRBV19 to TRBJ1-2; D possibly corresponds to TRBD1 (5 bases). Deletions cut 8 bases from V and 2 bases from J, with 12 bases between. Germline V gives CDR1 LNHDA, CDR2 SQIVND (reference sequence). The CDR3 contains 13 residues. The CDR3 coding sequence is TGTGCCAGTCGTCAGGGACCCAACTATGGCTACACCTTC. Protein sequence: CASRQGPNYGYTF.

This clone was found a few times. The gene calls are TRBV27 and TRBJ2-7; D is unclear. Germline CDR1 reads MNHEY; CDR2 reads SMNVEV (reference sequence). The CDR3 spans 15 residues. Trimming took off 2 bases at V and 0 bases at J, with 11 bases between the two ends. The chain's CDR3 is CASSLGVGSSYEQYF. The DNA of the CDR3 is TGTGCCAGCAGTTTAGGAGTCGGTAGCTCCTACGAGCAGTACTTC.

This clone has only a few counts. The CDR3 DNA follows: TGTGCCAGCAGCTTGGCTGAGAACACTGAAGCTTTCTTT. Translation gives CASSLAENTEAFF. The rearrangement joins TRBV5-5 to TRBJ1-1; D gene ambiguous. Deletions cut 0 bases from V and 1 base from J, with 4 bases between. The CDR3 length is 13 residues. CDR1 and CDR2 (germline): SGHKS, YYEKEE (reference sequence).